This T cell receptor beta chain was observed in a study of blood T cells in healthy people across ages. Study-level results: Naive T cell percentage strongly correlated with TCR beta diversity. Roughly linear age-related decline in beta diversity appeared, significant by age 40. Estimates of total diversity, which came from one million sequenced T cells, were considered to be underestimates.

Next came a second PCR, run for roughly 7 to 12 cycles, which used a sample-barcoded 5' primer along with a J-beta primer mix. Paired-end reads containing CDR3 totaled no fewer than 2.5 million for each sample. TCRdb itself ran the 5' RACE reads through MiXCR, one entry per CDR3 protein. This repertoire shows hundreds of thousands of distinct CDR3 sequences, approximately 49% found once; its top ten account for 30% to 35%. About this clonotype: Its matching antigen is unknown. A read error may produce the germline difference seen at one junction end.

The germline V gene encodes CDR1 SQVTM and CDR2 ANQGSEA. The CDR3 totals 16 residues. The genes are TRBV29-1 and TRBJ1-6; 9 bases match TRBD1. This TCR was sampled from a woman aged 55-69 years in good health. Sequenced material: blood. Here the CDR3 DNA reads TGCAGCGCGGGGAGGTTAGTGGGACAGGGAGAATCACCCCCCCACTTT. As protein: CSAGRLVGQGESPPHF.